Each of the 32 T cell receptor beta chains below was sequenced from the same sample in a study of patients and donors after allogeneic stem cell transplantation. A single record per CDR3 protein comes from TCRdb applying MiXCR to the RT-PCR reads. Of roughly 180,000 distinct CDR3 sequences in the sample, around two fifths were seen once. Sequencing was carried out using blood, either unsorted or a sorted T cell fraction (not recorded which). These receptors came from a human donor who was either an allogeneic HSCT recipient or a stem cell or donor lymphocyte infusion donor (not recorded which). It is not recorded whose cells these are; they may come from a transplant donor.

Here the CDR3 reads CASTEEGARDEQFF. In DNA form, the CDR3 reads TGTGCCAGCACCGAGGAGGGGGCGCGAGATGAGCAGTTCTTC. V and J are TRBV6-6 and TRBJ2-1; possible D gene TRBD1, 7 bases. In germline, CDR1 is MNHNY, CDR2 SVGAGI (reference sequence). V lost 7 bases and J lost 8, with 18 bases in between. This CDR3 region has 14 residues.

This clonotype was seen a few times. The CDR3 is CASSQRLAGNEQFF. The CDR3 region has the DNA TGCGCCAGCAGCCAACGGCTAGCGGGGAATGAGCAGTTCTTC. The chain carries TRBV4-3 and TRBJ2-1; 9 positions match TRBD2. The CDR3 consists of 14 residues. The J segment lost 7 bases and the V segment lost 2 bases, leaving 3 bases of the junction unmatched. Germline CDR1 LGHNA, CDR2 YSLEER.

This clonotype has ten or more counts. The chain carries TRBV29-1 and TRBJ1-1; 8 bases agree with TRBD1. CDR1 is SQVTM, CDR2 ANQGSEA, per germline. This CDR3 spans 13 amino acids. V dropped 4 bases and J dropped 5; count of bases not matched to a gene: 6. CDR3 sequence reads: CSVAPTGATEAFF. CDR3 sequence (DNA): TGCAGCGTTGCTCCGACAGGGGCAACTGAAGCTTTCTTT.

V is TRBV12-3 or TRBV12-4 and J is TRBJ1-5; possibly TRBD1 for D (5 bases). Trimming pared 1 base from V and 3 bases from J, leaving 19 bases between. The CDR3 is 18 amino acids. CDR3 DNA sequence: TGTGCCAGCAGTTTAGGGTTTGGCAGGGAAGGGGACAATCAGCCCCAGCATTTT. Translating gives CASSLGFGREGDNQPQHF.

The CDR3 sequence is CASSQVDRGLAEAFF. The CDR3 DNA sequence: TGCGCCAGCAGCCAAGTGGACAGGGGTCTGGCTGAAGCTTTCTTT. The V call is TRBV4-1, the J call TRBJ1-1, with 9 bases identical to TRBD1. This CDR3 is 15 amino acids long. Trimming took 1 base from V and 6 from J; bases not matched to a gene: 6. Germline values: CDR1 MGHRA, CDR2 YSYEKL.

The J gene is TRBJ1-2, the V gene TRBV5-8; possible D gene TRBD1, 6 bases. Germline V CDR1 and CDR2: SGHTS, YDEGEE. Trimming removed 5 bases from V and 2 bases from J, with 16 bases in between. The CDR3 runs 15 residues. The CDR3 DNA reads as TGTGCCAGCAGGGTTCGCACAGGGACAAACTATGGCTACACCTTC. Protein product: CASRVRTGTNYGYTF.

This clonotype was seen a few times. V and J are TRBV15 and TRBJ2-3; unclear D gene. V gave up 0 bases and J gave up 6 bases, with 7 bases separating them. CDR1 is LNHNV, CDR2 YYDKDF, per germline (reference sequence). The CDR3 is made up of 13 amino acids. The CDR3 DNA follows: TGTGCCACCAGCAGAGATCCACAGGATACGCAGTATTTT. This gives the protein CATSRDPQDTQYF.

The chain joins TRBV7-9 to TRBJ2-1, with a tentative D call TRBD2 (5 bases). In germline, CDR1 is SEHNR, CDR2 FQNEAQ (reference sequence). The CDR3 has 14 amino acids. The germline V and J ends were trimmed by 5 bases and 8 bases, with 16 bases remaining between them. CDR3 nucleotides: TGTGCCAGCAGCACCTCTCTAGCCAGCCATGAGCAGTTCTTC. Its translation: CASSTSLASHEQFF.

V usage is TRBV5-6 and J usage is TRBJ2-1; possible D gene TRBD2, 6 bases. V was clipped by 2 bases and J by 7 bases, with 22 bases between them. Germline lookup yields CDR1 SGHDT and CDR2 YYEEEE. This CDR3 has 17 residues. Written as DNA, the CDR3 is TGTGCCAGCAGCTTCTTGTCCAGCGGGTTGGTTTGGAATGAGCAGTTCTTC. Protein product: CASSFLSSGLVWNEQFF. The variable domain in full, with the rest retrieved from reference TRBV5-6 and TRBJ2-1, is DAGVTQSPTHLIKTRGQQVTLRCSPKSGHDTVSWYQQALGQGPQFIFQYYEEEERQRGNFPDRFSGHQFPNYSSELNVNALLLGDSALYLCASSFLSSGLVWNEQFFGPGTRLTVL.

The chain uses TRBV9 and TRBJ2-5, with unresolved D. CDR3 length: 13 amino acids. V shed 4 bases and J shed 2 bases, with 9 bases lying between them. Germline CDR1 SGDLS, CDR2 YYNGEE. The DNA of the CDR3 is TGTGCCAGCAGCTACTCTCCTCAAGAGACCCAGTACTTC. Translated: CASSYSPQETQYF.

Here the CDR3 reads CASRRGLAGAGELFF. DNA of the CDR3: TGTGCCAGCAGGCGCGGACTAGCGGGAGCCGGGGAGCTGTTTTTT. The J gene is TRBJ2-2, the V gene TRBV6-5; 13 nucleotides agree with TRBD2. There are 15 residues in the CDR3. Germline CDR1 and CDR2: MNHEY and SVGAGI. The junction had 4 bases not matched to a gene; V was cut back by 6 bases and J by 6 bases.

This clonotype turned up a few times. The rearrangement uses TRBV27 and TRBJ1-5; TRBD1 aligns across 12 bases. Per the germline V gene, CDR1 is MNHEY and CDR2 is SMNVEV (reference sequence). CDR3 length equals 15 residues. J gave up 7 bases and V 6 bases, and 7 bases lay outside the gene matches. CDR3 in amino acids: CASSHGTGGGQPQHF. As DNA, the CDR3 is TGTGCCAGCAGCCATGGGACAGGGGGCGGGCAGCCCCAGCATTTT.

The chain recombines TRBV18 with TRBJ1-1; D call uncertain. CDR1 is KGHSH and CDR2 is LQKENI in the germline V gene. The CDR3 has 12 residues. V was cut by 5 bases and J by 2 bases, with 6 bases left in between. DNA of the CDR3: TGTGCCAGCTCATCCACAAACACTGAAGCTTTCTTT. Protein: CASSSTNTEAFF.

This clonotype occurred a few times. CDR3 in DNA: TGTGCCAGCAGCTTAGTCCCGGGGATAGAGGACACTGAAGCTTTCTTT. This codes for CASSLVPGIEDTEAFF. The chain uses TRBV7-9 and TRBJ1-1; D is unclear. Germline V lookup: CDR1 SEHNR, CDR2 FQNEAQ (reference sequence). The CDR3 extends over 16 amino acids. Trimming stripped 1 base from V and 3 bases from J, with 15 bases between.

This sequence joins TRBV28 and TRBJ2-7, with 15 bases fitting TRBD2. CDR3 size: 17 residues. Trimming at V came to 3 bases and at J to 5 bases, leaving 8 bases not matched to a gene. CDR1 and CDR2 from the germline V gene are MDHEN and SYDVKM. The CDR3 loop reads CASSLGLAGGPSNEQYF. The CDR3 nucleotides are TGTGCCAGCAGTTTGGGACTAGCGGGAGGACCTTCCAACGAGCAGTACTTC.

The chain carries TRBV27 and TRBJ1-2, with 8 positions matching TRBD1. In germline, CDR1 is MNHEY, CDR2 SMNVEV (reference sequence). The CDR3 consists of 15 residues. V lost 1 base, J lost 4 bases, and 5 bases stayed unmatched. This chain's CDR3 is CASSLLPGGSYGYTF. CDR3 sequence (DNA): TGTGCCAGCAGTTTATTGCCAGGGGGCAGCTATGGCTACACCTTC.

The chain recombines TRBV19 with TRBJ1-1; D ambiguous. CDR1 and CDR2 (germline): LNHDA, SQIVND (reference sequence). V was clipped by 5 bases and J by 4 bases, with 11 bases between them. The CDR3 loop spans 13 amino acids. CDR3 coding DNA: TGTGCCAGTAGTCTCCGGACCAGCACTGAAGCTTTCTTT. Residues: CASSLRTSTEAFF.

This chain links TRBV12-3 or TRBV12-4 with TRBJ2-5, with D perhaps matching TRBD1 (6 bases). V was pared by 2 bases and J by 2 bases, with 9 bases between. This CDR3 region has 14 residues. The CDR3 coding sequence is TGTGCCAGCAGTTTATACAGGGCTCAAGAGACCCAGTACTTC. Protein: CASSLYRAQETQYF.

The chain links TRBV7-3 to TRBJ2-3, with 11 bases fitting TRBD2. The V gene's germline CDR1 is SGHTA and CDR2 FQGTGA. The CDR3 has 16 residues. The J segment lost 3 bases and the V segment lost 5 bases, leaving 7 bases of the junction unmatched. DNA for the CDR3: TGTGCCAGCAGCCCGACTCTAGCGGGAGGAACAGATACGCAGTATTTT. Protein sequence: CASSPTLAGGTDTQYF.

This clonotype showed up just a few times. This chain joins TRBV28 and TRBJ2-7, with D perhaps given as TRBD1 or TRBD2 (6 bases each). Germline V lookup: CDR1 MDHEN, CDR2 SYDVKM. The V gene lost 3 bases and the J gene lost 3 bases, with 12 bases spanning the gap. The CDR3 is 14 amino acids. CDR3 DNA sequence: TGTGCCAGCAGTTTCCGGGGGCGCAACTACGAGCAGTACTTC. Its protein is CASSFRGRNYEQYF.

There are a few counts of this clonotype. J is TRBJ1-1 and V is TRBV6-5; D may be TRBD1 (5 bases). Germline loops: CDR1 MNHEY, CDR2 SVGAGI. The CDR3 runs 14 residues. The ends were cut back, 2 bases at V and 4 bases at J, with 11 bases in the middle. The CDR3 DNA follows: TGTGCCAGCAGTTACGAGGGGTTAGGCACTGAAGCTTTCTTT. Protein sequence: CASSYEGLGTEAFF.

This clonotype was seen once. The chain links TRBV27 to TRBJ2-3, with TRBD2 matching 12 bases. CDR1 and CDR2 (germline): MNHEY, SMNVEV (reference sequence). The length of the CDR3 is 14 residues. Trimming took 10 bases from V and 7 from J; bases not matched to a gene: 9. Written as DNA, the CDR3 is TGTGCCACCCTACCACTAGCGGGAGGAAATACGCAGTATTTT. It yields the protein CATLPLAGGNTQYF.

This clonotype was seen many times. This rearrangement joins TRBV28 to TRBJ2-7; D ambiguous. Germline CDR1 reads MDHEN; CDR2 reads SYDVKM. This CDR3 spans 12 amino acids. V lost 2 bases to trimming and J lost 4 bases, with 6 bases between them. The CDR3 coding sequence is TGTGCCAGCAGTTTAGTATCGTACGAGCAGTACTTC. This translates into CASSLVSYEQYF.

This chain links TRBV20-1 with TRBJ2-5, with D perhaps matching TRBD1 or TRBD2 (5 bases each). Germline CDR1 DFQATT, CDR2 SNEGSKA (reference sequence). Between the trimmed V and J ends, which lost 4 bases and 4 bases, there was a span of 16 bases. The CDR3 extends over 14 amino acids. In DNA form, the CDR3 reads TGCAGTGCTAACCGGGACGGAGAGAGAGAGACCCAGTACTTC. This codes for CSANRDGERETQYF.

The V gene is TRBV7-3, the J gene TRBJ2-1, with TRBD2 identical over 7 bases. With V trimmed by 5 bases and J by 6 bases, 13 bases remained unmatched. The CDR3 extends over 16 amino acids. Germline CDR1 is SGHTA and CDR2 is FQGTGA. The chain's CDR3 is CASSLVVAGSFNEQFF. Here the CDR3 DNA reads TGTGCCAGCAGCCTGGTGGTAGCGGGCAGTTTCAATGAGCAGTTCTTC.

The V call is TRBV5-1, the J call TRBJ1-5, with a possible D match to TRBD1 (6 bases). This CDR3 is built from 15 residues. Trimming cost V 4 bases and J 3 bases, with 14 bases left between them. CDR1 is SGHRS, CDR2 YFSETQ, per germline. The CDR3 loop reads CASSETDSLNQPQHF. The CDR3 DNA sequence: TGCGCCAGCAGCGAAACGGACAGCCTCAATCAGCCCCAGCATTTT.

This clonotype was seen a few times. CDR3 sequence (DNA): TGTGCCATCAGTGAGTCTGGGTACGAGCAGTACTTC. Translating gives CAISESGYEQYF. The chain links TRBV10-3 to TRBJ2-7; D unresolved. The germline V and J ends were trimmed by 0 bases and 4 bases, with 4 bases remaining between them. Germline V gene lookup returns CDR1 ENHRY and CDR2 SYGVKD. This CDR3 has 12 amino acids.

This chain uses TRBV15 with TRBJ2-2, with D tentatively TRBD1 or TRBD2 (5 bases each). This CDR3 spans 13 amino acids. Trimming removed 7 bases from V and 4 bases from J, with 10 bases in between. Germline V gene data show CDR1 as LNHNV and CDR2 as YYDKDF (reference sequence). The CDR3: CATTERGTGELFF. The CDR3 DNA reads as TGTGCCACCACGGAGAGGGGCACCGGGGAGCTGTTTTTT.

This clonotype has more than one count but fewer than ten. This rearrangement joins TRBV11-2 to TRBJ2-1; 8 bases fit TRBD2. CDR1 is SGHAT, CDR2 FQNNGV, per germline. V shed 4 bases and J 2 bases; nucleotides not matched to a gene: 10. The CDR3 has 17 residues. CDR3 sequence: CASSSGQAGEAYNEQFF. The CDR3 coding sequence is TGTGCCAGCAGCTCCGGCCAAGCGGGGGAGGCCTACAATGAGCAGTTCTTC.

The V and J genes are TRBV27 and TRBJ2-7; D is possibly TRBD2 (5 bases). Trimming left V 5 bases short and J 3 bases short, with 11 bases between. The germline V gene encodes CDR1 MNHEY and CDR2 SMNVEV (reference sequence). This CDR3 has 13 amino acids. The CDR3 sequence is CASSPAGGYEQYF. The CDR3 bases are TGTGCCAGCAGTCCTGCAGGAGGCTACGAGCAGTACTTC.

The rearrangement links TRBV13 to TRBJ2-7; no reliable D call. From germline, CDR1 is PRHDT and CDR2 FYEKMQ (reference sequence). Trimming shortened V by 3 bases and J by 6 bases, and 15 bases separated the two germline ends. CDR3 length: 14 amino acids. The CDR3 protein is CASSFTPQGIEQYF. CDR3 coding DNA: TGTGCCAGCAGCTTCACTCCTCAAGGCATCGAGCAGTACTTC.

J is TRBJ1-1 and V is TRBV5-1; D remains ambiguous. V lost 0 bases to trimming and J lost 2 bases, with 11 bases between them. This CDR3 spans 15 amino acids. CDR1 and CDR2 from the germline V gene are SGHRS and YFSETQ. This CDR3 is CASSLGGLQNTEAFF. The CDR3 region has the DNA TGCGCCAGCAGCTTGGGAGGCCTTCAAAACACTGAAGCTTTCTTT.